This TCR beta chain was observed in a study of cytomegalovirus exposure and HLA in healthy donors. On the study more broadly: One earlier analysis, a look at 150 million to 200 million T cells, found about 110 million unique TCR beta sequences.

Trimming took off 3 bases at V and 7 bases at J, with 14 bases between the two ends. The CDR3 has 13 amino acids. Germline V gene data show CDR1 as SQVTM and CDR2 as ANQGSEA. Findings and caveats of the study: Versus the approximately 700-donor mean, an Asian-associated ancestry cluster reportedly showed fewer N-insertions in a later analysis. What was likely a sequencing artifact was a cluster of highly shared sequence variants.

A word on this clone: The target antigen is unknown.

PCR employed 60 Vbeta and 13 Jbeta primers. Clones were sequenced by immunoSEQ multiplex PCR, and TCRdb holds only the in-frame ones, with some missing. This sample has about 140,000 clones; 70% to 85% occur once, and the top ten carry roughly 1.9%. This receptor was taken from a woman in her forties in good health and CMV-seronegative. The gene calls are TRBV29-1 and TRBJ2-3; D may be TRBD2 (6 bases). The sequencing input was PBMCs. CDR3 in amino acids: CSVEVLGSYTQYF. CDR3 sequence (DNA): TGCAGCGTTGAGGTCCTCGGGAGTTATACGCAGTATTTT.